Listed below are T cell receptor beta chains from one sample, sequenced in a study of identical twins. MiXCR, run by TCRdb on the 5' RACE reads, gives a single entry per CDR3 protein. The sample has 300,000 to 400,000 distinct CDR3 sequences; roughly 9% are singletons. The specimen was naive T cells sorted from blood. The source is a woman in her forties or fifties in good health. Each CDR3 is given with its conserved first and last residue. A D gene is named only where the DNA matches it firmly. The listing skips clone size in some rows; elsewhere it reads once, few, many or a size class.

j_call,v_call,cdr3_length,d_call,clone_size,cdr3_aa,cdr3_nt
TRBJ2-3,TRBV15,15,-,-,CATSRFRGRVDTQYF,TGTGCCACCAGCAGGTTCCGTGGGCGGGTAGATACGCAGTATTTT
TRBJ2-7,TRBV27,15,-,many,CASSFDRRASYEQYF,TGTGCCAGCAGTTTTGATAGGCGAGCCTCCTACGAGCAGTACTTC
TRBJ2-1,TRBV6-5,16,-,-,CASSSRGGRSYNEQFF,TGTGCCAGCAGCTCACGAGGCGGGCGTTCCTACAATGAGCAGTTCTTC
TRBJ2-3,TRBV7-3,13,TRBD2,-,CASSGSPGGPQYF,TGTGCCAGCAGCGGCTCGCCGGGAGGGCCACAGTATTTT
TRBJ2-3,TRBV12-3/TRBV12-4,14,TRBD2,few,CASSLTSVTDTQYF,TGTGCCAGCAGTTTAACTAGCGTCACAGATACGCAGTATTTT
TRBJ1-2,TRBV5-1,14,-,many,CASRWGRSYDGYTF,TGCGCCAGCAGGTGGGGGAGGTCGTACGATGGCTACACCTTC
TRBJ2-5,TRBV5-1,14,-,-,CASRTIYTGETQYF,TGCGCCAGCAGAACAATTTATACTGGGGAGACCCAGTACTTC
TRBJ2-2,TRBV3-1,14,-,-,CASSPRAATGELFF,TGTGCCAGCAGCCCCAGGGCGGCCACCGGGGAGCTGTTTTTT
TRBJ2-1,TRBV7-6,12,TRBD1,many,CASSSGQGKQFF,TGTGCCAGCAGCTCGGGACAGGGAAAGCAGTTCTTC
TRBJ2-1,TRBV5-7,15,TRBD2,many,CASSLGGTTYNEQFF,TGTGCCAGCAGCTTGGGGGGGACTACATACAATGAGCAGTTCTTC
TRBJ2-2,TRBV10-3,13,-,few,CAISGEDTGELFF,TGTGCCATCAGTGGGGAAGACACCGGGGAGCTGTTTTTT
TRBJ2-6,TRBV12-3/TRBV12-4,16,-,few,CAIRGKESSGANVLTF,TGTGCCATAAGGGGGAAGGAGAGCTCTGGGGCCAACGTCCTGACTTTC
TRBJ2-5,TRBV10-3,14,-,-,CAISVGDQQETQYF,TGTGCCATCAGTGTGGGCGATCAGCAAGAGACCCAGTACTTC
TRBJ1-1,TRBV7-8,15,-,-,CASSRQRTKGTEAFF,TGTGCCAGCAGCCGCCAACGAACCAAAGGCACTGAAGCTTTCTTT
TRBJ2-1,TRBV12-3/TRBV12-4,14,TRBD1,many,CASSWRQGSNEQFF,TGTGCCAGCAGCTGGAGACAGGGGTCCAATGAGCAGTTCTTC
TRBJ2-5,TRBV20-1,16,TRBD2,-,CSARDLRTSVQETQYF,TGCAGTGCTAGAGATCTGAGGACTAGCGTACAAGAGACCCAGTACTTC
TRBJ1-5,TRBV27,15,-,few,CASSMTPPGREGQHF,TGTGCCAGCAGTATGACCCCTCCTGGGCGGGAAGGCCAGCATTTT
TRBJ1-1,TRBV5-1,13,TRBD1,many,CASSPTGVTEAFF,TGCGCCAGCAGCCCAACAGGGGTGACTGAAGCTTTCTTT
TRBJ2-7,TRBV6-5,15,TRBD1,few,CASSLTGTVSYEQYF,TGTGCCAGCAGTTTAACCGGGACAGTCTCCTACGAGCAGTACTTC
TRBJ2-2,TRBV2,13,-,many,CASSEASGGELFF,TGTGCCAGCAGTGAAGCGTCGGGCGGGGAGCTGTTTTTT
TRBJ1-1,TRBV4-1,17,-,few,CASSQAGLGLENTEAFF,TGCGCCAGCAGCCAGGCAGGCTTGGGCCTCGAGAACACTGAAGCTTTCTTT
TRBJ2-2,TRBV5-1,18,TRBD2,-,CASSLGLAGGFGTGELFF,TGCGCCAGCAGCCTAGGACTAGCGGGAGGCTTTGGCACCGGGGAGCTGTTTTTT
TRBJ2-1,TRBV3-1,14,TRBD1,few,CASSFRRQGNEQFF,TGTGCCAGCAGCTTTCGTCGACAGGGCAATGAGCAGTTCTTC
TRBJ2-5,TRBV12-3/TRBV12-4,14,TRBD2,few,CASRTGTSEETQYF,TGTGCCAGCAGAACCGGGACTAGCGAAGAGACCCAGTACTTC